Below, 29 T cell receptor beta chains from the same sample are listed, as sequenced in a study of T cells in localized non-small cell lung cancer. This table comes from immunoSEQ multiplex PCR, and its TCRdb copy is limited to in-frame clones, with some not included. The sample lists about 21,000 clones, approximately 90% occurring once. The input for sequencing was peripheral blood, taken before any cancer treatment. The source of these receptors is a male donor older than 55 with stage I squamous cell lung carcinoma.

The chain couples TRBV19 to TRBJ1-2; the D is unclear. Germline V gene sequence: CDR1 LNHDA, CDR2 SQIVND (reference sequence). V lost 0 bases and J lost 0, with 8 bases in between. The CDR3 has 15 residues. In DNA form, the CDR3 reads TGTGCCAGTAGTATAGATTGGCAGTCTAACTATGGCTACACCTTC. Amino acids: CASSIDWQSNYGYTF. The entire variable domain, with the rest obtained from reference TRBV19 and TRBJ1-2, is as follows: DGGITQSPKYLFRKEGQNVTLSCEQNLNHDAMYWYRQDPGQGLRLIYYSQIVNDFQKGDIAEGYSVSREKKESFPLTVTSAQKNPTAFYLCASSIDWQSNYGYTFGSGTRLTVV.

This clone was counted once. The chain recombines TRBV19 with TRBJ1-2; no firm D call. The CDR3 loop spans 12 amino acids. V was trimmed by 3 bases and J by 6 bases, leaving 8 bases between them. Germline-derived CDR1 and CDR2 are LNHDA and SQIVND (reference sequence). Written as DNA, the CDR3 is TGTGCCAGTAGTATGGGAATCGATGGCTACACCTTC. Residues: CASSMGIDGYTF.

The rearrangement uses TRBV9 and TRBJ2-3; the match to TRBD1 covers 7 bases. V lost 4 bases, J lost 0 bases, and 8 bases stayed unmatched. This CDR3 region has 16 residues. Germline V CDR1 and CDR2: SGDLS, YYNGEE. Here the CDR3 reads CASSPGTAPSTDTQYF. The CDR3 nucleotides are TGTGCCAGCAGCCCCGGGACAGCGCCTAGCACAGATACGCAGTATTTT. Together with reference TRBV9 and TRBJ2-3, the CDR3 gives the full variable domain: DSGVTQTPKHLITATGQRVTLRCSPRSGDLSVYWYQQSLDQGLQFLIQYYNGEERAKGNILERFSAQQFPDLHSELNLSSLELGDSALYFCASSPGTAPSTDTQYFGPGTRLTVL.

Of note for this clone: Its ends do not fully match the called genes, so a read error is possible. This chain connects TRBV7-2 to TRBJ2-5, with 10 bases that match TRBD2. CDR1 and CDR2 from the germline V gene are SGHTA and FQGNSA. The CDR3 length is 17 residues. The CDR3 spells CASSLVIAGGGQEAQYF. In DNA, the CDR3 is TGTGCCAGCAGCTTAGTAATAGCGGGGGGTGGGCAAGAGGCCCAGTACTTC.

The chain joins TRBV6-6 to TRBJ1-3; D remains unclear. Germline-derived CDR1 and CDR2 are MNHNY and SVGAGI (reference sequence). The CDR3 is made up of 14 amino acids. The germline V and J ends were trimmed by 6 bases and 0 bases, with 9 bases remaining between them. CDR3 DNA: TGTGCCAGCAGCCTGGCGGACTCTGGAAACACCATATATTTT. Protein sequence: CASSLADSGNTIYF.

V and J are TRBV29-1 and TRBJ1-2; D might be TRBD1 (5 bases). V dropped 3 bases and J dropped 5 bases, with 7 bases sitting between them. The CDR3 length is 11 residues. Germline lookup yields CDR1 SQVTM and CDR2 ANQGSEA. The CDR3 sequence is CSVDRDYGYTF. The CDR3 DNA follows: TGCAGCGTTGACAGGGATTATGGCTACACCTTC.

This clone qualifies as medium-sized. The chain carries TRBV5-4 and TRBJ2-7; tentatively, D is TRBD1 or TRBD2 (5 bases each). The CDR3 is made up of 15 amino acids. In germline, CDR1 is SGHNT, CDR2 YYREEE (reference sequence). V was cut by 4 bases and J by 2 bases, with 16 bases left in between. This chain's CDR3 is CASSRGRDETYEQYF. CDR3 nucleotide sequence: TGTGCCAGCAGCCGCGGACGGGACGAGACCTACGAGCAGTACTTC.

This chain joins TRBV29-1 and TRBJ2-5; 8 positions agree with TRBD1. V shed 4 bases and J 4 bases; nucleotides not matched to a gene: 5. This CDR3 contains 13 residues. The V gene's germline CDR1 is SQVTM and CDR2 ANQGSEA. The CDR3 DNA reads TGCAGCGTTGGCCAGGGGGCTAGAGAGACCCAGTACTTC. Translated, it gives CSVGQGARETQYF.

V usage is TRBV19 and J usage is TRBJ1-6, with D uncertain. Germline V gene sequence: CDR1 LNHDA, CDR2 SQIVND (reference sequence). Trimming stripped 5 bases from V and 13 bases from J, with 15 bases between. The CDR3 covers 13 residues. CDR3 loop: CASSDLEGRPLHF. The CDR3 region has the DNA TGTGCCAGTAGTGACTTAGAGGGAAGGCCCCTCCACTTT.

V and J are TRBV6-6 and TRBJ1-2, with a possible D match to TRBD1 (5 bases). The CDR3 sequence is 15 residues long. V gave up 1 base and J gave up 2 bases, with 11 bases separating them. Looked up from germline, CDR1 is MNHNY and CDR2 is SVGAGI (reference sequence). CDR3 bases: TGTGCCAGCAGTTACTACGTGGGACCGAACTATGGCTACACCTTC. This gives the protein CASSYYVGPNYGYTF.

The chain combines TRBV4-3 with TRBJ1-6; TRBD1 might be the D (5 bases). The ends were cut back, 0 bases at V and 11 bases at J, with 8 bases in the middle. This CDR3 is 13 amino acids long. CDR1 and CDR2 from the germline V gene are LGHNA and YSLEER. This chain's CDR3 is CASSQDQGAPLHF. For the CDR3, the DNA is TGCGCCAGCAGCCAAGATCAGGGAGCACCCCTCCACTTT.

This sequence joins TRBV5-4 and TRBJ2-1; no clear D gene. V was clipped by 1 base and J by 2 bases, with 1 base between them. Germline assignment: CDR1 SGHNT and CDR2 YYREEE (reference sequence). The CDR3 consists of 12 residues. CDR3: CASSLPYNEQFF. In nucleotides, the CDR3 is TGTGCCAGCAGCTTGCCCTACAATGAGCAGTTCTTC.

This chain uses TRBV25-1 with TRBJ2-2; TRBD1 agrees at 7 bases. Trimming took 7 bases from V and 0 from J; bases not matched to a gene: 8. Germline V gene data show CDR1 as MGHDK and CDR2 as SYGVNS. This CDR3 comprises 16 residues. The CDR3 region is CASNKDGQANTGELFF. For the CDR3, the DNA is TGTGCCAGCAACAAGGACGGACAGGCGAACACCGGGGAGCTGTTTTTT.

The chain uses TRBV29-1 and TRBJ2-7, with 8 positions matching TRBD1. The CDR3 sequence is 16 residues long. Looked up from germline, CDR1 is SQVTM and CDR2 is ANQGSEA. Trimming cost V 1 base and J 0 bases; bases outside gene matches: 8. CDR3 in amino acids: CSVEGTGPLSSYEQYF. The CDR3 DNA reads TGCAGCGTTGAAGGGACAGGGCCCTTGAGCTCCTACGAGCAGTACTTC.

The chain combines TRBV25-1 with TRBJ1-5; D uncertain. Trimming shortened V by 2 bases and J by 3 bases, and 11 bases separated the two germline ends. This CDR3 has 15 amino acids. Germline V lookup: CDR1 MGHDK, CDR2 SYGVNS. CDR3 DNA sequence: TGTGCCAGCAGTGAAGCCGGCAGAGACAATCAGCCCCAGCATTTT. Its translation is CASSEAGRDNQPQHF.

The genes are TRBV5-1 and TRBJ1-5; D call uncertain. V gave up 3 bases and J gave up 0 bases, with 7 bases separating them. CDR3 size: 14 residues. The V gene's germline CDR1 is SGHRS and CDR2 YFSETQ. CDR3 DNA: TGCGCCAGCAGCTCGGGGTATAGCAATCAGCCCCAGCATTTT. Its protein product is CASSSGYSNQPQHF.

This sequence joins TRBV28 and TRBJ1-5; the match to TRBD1 covers 9 bases. The CDR3 runs to 14 residues. From germline, CDR1 is MDHEN and CDR2 SYDVKM. Unmatched junction bases numbered 6, after V lost 7 bases and J lost 5 bases. CDR3 amino acids: CASILQGAYQPQHF. The CDR3 nucleotides are TGTGCCAGCATTCTACAGGGGGCTTATCAGCCCCAGCATTTT.

This chain connects TRBV19 to TRBJ1-2; no clear D gene. CDR3 length: 13 amino acids. CDR1 is LNHDA, CDR2 SQIVND, per germline (reference sequence). V lost 7 bases and J lost 7, with 16 bases in between. CDR3: CASKGGIVGGYTF. The CDR3 DNA follows: TGTGCCAGTAAGGGCGGAATAGTCGGTGGCTACACCTTC. Full variable domain (outside the CDR3, taken from reference TRBV19 and TRBJ1-2): DGGITQSPKYLFRKEGQNVTLSCEQNLNHDAMYWYRQDPGQGLRLIYYSQIVNDFQKGDIAEGYSVSREKKESFPLTVTSAQKNPTAFYLCASKGGIVGGYTFGSGTRLTVV.

The chain joins TRBV11-2 to TRBJ2-5; 8 bases match TRBD1. Losses at the gene ends were 4 bases for V and 5 bases for J; bases not matched to a gene: 9. The CDR3 consists of 15 residues. Germline CDR1 and CDR2: SGHAT and FQNNGV. CDR3 protein: CASSSTGVEGETQYF. The CDR3 DNA follows: TGTGCCAGCAGCTCGACAGGGGTTGAAGGCGAGACCCAGTACTTC.

The CDR3 reads CASSYQRFGEINTGELFF. The DNA for the CDR3 is TGTGCCAGCAGCTACCAAAGGTTTGGGGAAATAAACACCGGGGAGCTGTTTTTT. This chain uses TRBV5-6 with TRBJ2-2; D remains ambiguous. Germline-derived CDR1 and CDR2 are SGHDT and YYEEEE. Trimming removed 3 bases at V and 2 bases at J, with 20 bases between. The CDR3 extends over 18 amino acids.

V and J are TRBV11-3 and TRBJ2-7, with 10 bases that match TRBD1. V gave up 4 bases and J gave up 6 bases; unmatched junction bases: 3. Germline CDR1 and CDR2: SGHNT and YENEEA. This CDR3 has 13 amino acids. The CDR3 DNA is TGTGCCAGCAGCTCGGGACAGGGGAGCGAGCAGTACTTC. Translating it yields CASSSGQGSEQYF.

The chain recombines TRBV28 with TRBJ1-1, with D tentatively TRBD1 (6 bases). CDR1 MDHEN and CDR2 SYDVKM come from the germline V gene. V lost 4 bases and J 5 bases, leaving 17 bases between the germline ends. There are 15 residues in the CDR3. The CDR3 sequence is CASSSPGGARTEAFF. The CDR3 region has the DNA TGTGCCAGCAGTTCCCCGGGGGGGGCTAGGACTGAAGCTTTCTTT.

V and J are TRBV9 and TRBJ1-5; 10 nucleotides align to TRBD1. The V and J ends lost 3 bases and 1 base, in that order; junction bases with no gene match: 4. CDR1 and CDR2 from the germline V gene are SGDLS and YYNGEE. CDR3 length: 16 amino acids. The CDR3 nucleotides are TGTGCCAGCAGCGCTGGGACAGGGGAAAGCAATCAGCCCCAGCATTTT. This sequence encodes CASSAGTGESNQPQHF.

The V call is TRBV27, the J call TRBJ1-5, with D tentatively TRBD1 (5 bases). Germline V CDR1 and CDR2: MNHEY, SMNVEV (reference sequence). This CDR3 has 13 amino acids. Trimming took 9 bases from V and 2 from J, leaving 11 bases between them. The CDR3 region is CASAQDRNQPQHF. The CDR3 DNA sequence: TGTGCCAGTGCACAGGATCGCAATCAGCCCCAGCATTTT.

The V call is TRBV30, the J call TRBJ1-1; D is possibly TRBD1 (5 bases). Germline V CDR1 and CDR2: GTSNPN, SVGIG (reference sequence). The ends were cut back, 5 bases at V and 2 bases at J, with 12 bases in the middle. The CDR3 is 13 amino acids. CDR3 sequence (DNA): TGTGCCTGGTCCGGGGACCTCAACACTGAAGCTTTCTTT. This codes for CAWSGDLNTEAFF. Filled out from reference TRBV30 and TRBJ1-1, the complete variable domain reads SQTIHQWPATLVQPVGSPLSLECTVEGTSNPNLYWYRQAAGRGLQLLFYSVGIGQISSEVPQNLSASRPQDRQFILSSKKLLLSDSGFYLCAWSGDLNTEAFFGQGTRLTVV.

The V call is TRBV6-6, the J call TRBJ1-1, with 8 bases identical to TRBD1. Germline V gives CDR1 MNHNY, CDR2 SVGAGI (reference sequence). The CDR3 is 14 amino acids. With V trimmed by 4 bases and J by 1 base, 2 bases remained unmatched. The CDR3 sequence: CASSSTGGNTEAFF. The CDR3 DNA follows: TGTGCCAGCAGTTCTACAGGGGGGAACACTGAAGCTTTCTTT.

With respect to this clone: Distinct nucleotide sequences in the sample also encode this CDR3. This rearrangement joins TRBV25-1 to TRBJ1-1; TRBD1 matches 8 bases. Losses at the gene ends were 3 bases for V and 4 bases for J; bases not matched to a gene: 7. The CDR3 has 15 residues. In germline, CDR1 is MGHDK, CDR2 SYGVNS. Written as DNA, the CDR3 is TGTGCCAGCAGTGAGCAGGGGGCGCGGGTCACTGAAGCTTTCTTT. Translated: CASSEQGARVTEAFF. The whole variable domain, filled in from reference TRBV25-1 and TRBJ1-1, reads EADIYQTPRYLVIGTGKKITLECSQTMGHDKMYWYQQDPGMELHLIHYSYGVNSTEKGDLSSESTVSRIRTEHFPLTLESARPSHTSQYLCASSEQGARVTEAFFGQGTRLTVV.

V gene TRBV11-2 combines with J gene TRBJ1-5, with D unclear. CDR1 is SGHAT and CDR2 is FQNNGV in the germline V gene. The CDR3 loop spans 12 amino acids. The germline V and J ends were trimmed by 1 base and 5 bases, with 3 bases remaining between them. The CDR3 DNA is TGTGCCAGCAGCTTAGGGGATCAGCCCCAGCATTTT. This encodes CASSLGDQPQHF.

The rearrangement joins TRBV15 to TRBJ2-7, with D possibly TRBD1 on 5 matching bases. This CDR3 has 15 amino acids. CDR1 is LNHNV, CDR2 YYDKDF, per germline (reference sequence). Trimming stripped 1 base from V and 5 bases from J, with 15 bases between. The CDR3: CATSRGGLAFDEQYF. CDR3 sequence (DNA): TGTGCCACCAGCAGAGGGGGCCTCGCCTTTGACGAGCAGTACTTC.